This T cell receptor beta chain comes out of a study of blood T cell repertoires in COVID-19. As for the study in general: From the United States, Italy and Spain came samples of acute and convalescent COVID-19. In each case, the material was cDNA or gDNA derived from T cells, B-cell-depleted T cells, or PBMCs.

The CDR3 is made up of 14 amino acids. The germline V gene has CDR1 LNHNV and CDR2 YYDKDF (reference sequence). Trimming took 2 bases from V and 2 from J, leaving 8 bases between them. Seattle cases were enrolled at active infection and followed longitudinally. Clones were read by immunoSEQ multiplex PCR, and TCRdb kept only the in-frame ones, dropping some. This sample has about 160,000 clones; about 85% occur once, and the top ten carry 5.5% to 8%. Specimen: peripheral blood. This clonotype originated in a man aged 80 or over with COVID-19, enrolled during active disease. The chain has TRBV15 and TRBJ2-3; TRBD1 might be the D (5 bases). In DNA, the CDR3 is TGTGCCACCAGCAGAAACAGGTACACAGATACGCAGTATTTT. It translates to CATSRNRYTDTQYF.